This T cell receptor (beta chain) stems from a study of T cells in Graves' hyperthyroidism and ophthalmopathy. There were TCR beta CDR3 regions amplified from RNA transcripts. Initially, a first-round RT-PCR of the TCR CDR3 employed the HTBI primer set. TCRdb passed the multiplex PCR reads through MiXCR, listing each CDR3 protein once. The sample has a few hundred thousand distinct CDR3 sequences, around 45% seen once. V shed 5 bases and J shed 6 bases, with 10 bases lying between them. CDR1 and CDR2 (germline): SEHNR, FQNEAQ (reference sequence). The CDR3 covers 12 residues. Stable Graves' hyperthyroidism meant no ophthalmopathy progression within 18 months.

The material sequenced was peripheral blood or thyroid tissue (not recorded which). J is TRBJ1-2 and V is TRBV7-9, with a weak D call TRBD1 (6 bases). This TCR was sampled from a woman in her late teens or twenties with Graves' hyperthyroidism. This chain's CDR3 is CASSRGENGYTF. In DNA, the CDR3 is TGTGCCAGCAGCAGGGGGGAGAATGGCTACACCTTC.